The TCR beta chain under discussion was sequenced for a study of T cell changes during pregnancy in multiple sclerosis. The CDR3 spans 11 residues. From germline, CDR1 is MNHNY and CDR2 SVGAGI (reference sequence). Between the trimmed V and J ends, which lost 3 bases and 6 bases, there was a span of 3 bases. Clones were read by immunoSEQ multiplex PCR, and TCRdb kept only the in-frame ones, dropping some. The sample has about 67,000 clones; 92% are singletons. The J gene is TRBJ2-1, the V gene TRBV6-6; D call uncertain. Here the sequenced sample was peripheral blood, taken after pregnancy. The TCR comes from a female donor with multiple sclerosis, enrolled in a pregnancy study. For the CDR3, the DNA is TGTGCCAGCAGTTATAGCAATGAGCAGTTCTTC. It translates to CASSYSNEQFF.